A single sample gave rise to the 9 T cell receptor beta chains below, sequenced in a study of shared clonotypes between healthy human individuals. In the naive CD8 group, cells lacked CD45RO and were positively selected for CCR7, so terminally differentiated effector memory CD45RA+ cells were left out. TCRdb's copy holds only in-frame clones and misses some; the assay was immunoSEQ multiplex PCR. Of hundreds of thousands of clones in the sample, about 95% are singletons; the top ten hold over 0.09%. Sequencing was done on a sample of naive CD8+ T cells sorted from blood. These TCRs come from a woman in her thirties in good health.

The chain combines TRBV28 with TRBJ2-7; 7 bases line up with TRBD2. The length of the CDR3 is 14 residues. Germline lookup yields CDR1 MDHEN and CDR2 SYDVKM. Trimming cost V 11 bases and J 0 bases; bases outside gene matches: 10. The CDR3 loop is CAAREAGSSYEQYF. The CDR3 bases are TGTGCCGCCCGGGAAGCGGGGAGCTCCTACGAGCAGTACTTC.

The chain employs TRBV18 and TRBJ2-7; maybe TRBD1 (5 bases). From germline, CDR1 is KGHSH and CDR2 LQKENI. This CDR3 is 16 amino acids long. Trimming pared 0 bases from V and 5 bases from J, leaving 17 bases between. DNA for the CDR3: TGTGCCAGCTCACCACCAGGCTGGAGACAGTTACACGAGCAGTACTTC. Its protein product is CASSPPGWRQLHEQYF.

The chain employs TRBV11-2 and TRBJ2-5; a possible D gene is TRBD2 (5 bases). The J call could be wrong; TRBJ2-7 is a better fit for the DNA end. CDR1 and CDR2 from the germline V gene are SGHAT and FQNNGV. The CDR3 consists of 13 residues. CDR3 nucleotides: TGTGCCAGCAGCCCGGACTCCTCCTACGAGCAGTACTTC. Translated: CASSPDSSYEQYF.

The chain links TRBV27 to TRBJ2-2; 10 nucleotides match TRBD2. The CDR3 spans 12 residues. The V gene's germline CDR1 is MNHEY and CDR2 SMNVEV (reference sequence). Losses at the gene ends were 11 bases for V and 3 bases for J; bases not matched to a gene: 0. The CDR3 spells CAGLADTGELFF. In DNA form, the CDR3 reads TGTGCCGGACTAGCGGACACCGGGGAGCTGTTTTTT.

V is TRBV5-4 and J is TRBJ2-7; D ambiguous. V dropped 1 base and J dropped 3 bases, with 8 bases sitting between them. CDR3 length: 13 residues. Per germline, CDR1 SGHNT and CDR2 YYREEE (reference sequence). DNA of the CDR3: TGTGCCAGCAGCTTGAGTCCTAACTACGAGCAGTACTTC. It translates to CASSLSPNYEQYF.

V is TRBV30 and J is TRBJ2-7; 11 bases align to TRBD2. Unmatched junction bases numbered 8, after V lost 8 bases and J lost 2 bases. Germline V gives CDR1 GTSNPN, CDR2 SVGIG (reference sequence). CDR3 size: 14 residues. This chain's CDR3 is CAATSGRATYEQYF. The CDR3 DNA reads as TGTGCCGCAACTAGCGGGAGAGCTACCTACGAGCAGTACTTC.

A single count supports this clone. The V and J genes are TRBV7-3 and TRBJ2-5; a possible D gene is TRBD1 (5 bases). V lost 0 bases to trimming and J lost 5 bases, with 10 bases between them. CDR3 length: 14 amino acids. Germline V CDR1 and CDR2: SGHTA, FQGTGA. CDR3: CASSLTRVRETQYF. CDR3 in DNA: TGTGCCAGCAGCTTAACCAGGGTCAGGGAGACCCAGTACTTC. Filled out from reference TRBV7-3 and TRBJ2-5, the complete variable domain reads GAGVSQTPSNKVTEKGKYVELRCDPISGHTALYWYRQSLGQGPEFLIYFQGTGAADDSGLPNDRFFAVRPEGSVSTLKIQRTERGDSAVYLCASSLTRVRETQYFGPGTRLLVL.

Here the CDR3 reads CASSIGLGGLSLRIGYTF. The CDR3 nucleotides read TGTGCCAGTAGTATCGGTTTAGGGGGGCTCTCCCTCCGTATTGGCTACACCTTC. V gene TRBV19 combines with J gene TRBJ1-2, with D maybe TRBD1 (6 bases). CDR3 size: 18 residues. Germline CDR1 reads LNHDA; CDR2 reads SQIVND (reference sequence). V was pared by 3 bases and J by 7 bases, with 27 bases between.

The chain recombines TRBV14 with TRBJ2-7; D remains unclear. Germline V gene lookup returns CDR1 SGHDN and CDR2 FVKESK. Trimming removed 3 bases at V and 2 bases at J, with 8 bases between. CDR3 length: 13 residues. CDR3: CASSHSGPYEQYF. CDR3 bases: TGTGCCAGCAGCCACTCCGGTCCCTACGAGCAGTACTTC.